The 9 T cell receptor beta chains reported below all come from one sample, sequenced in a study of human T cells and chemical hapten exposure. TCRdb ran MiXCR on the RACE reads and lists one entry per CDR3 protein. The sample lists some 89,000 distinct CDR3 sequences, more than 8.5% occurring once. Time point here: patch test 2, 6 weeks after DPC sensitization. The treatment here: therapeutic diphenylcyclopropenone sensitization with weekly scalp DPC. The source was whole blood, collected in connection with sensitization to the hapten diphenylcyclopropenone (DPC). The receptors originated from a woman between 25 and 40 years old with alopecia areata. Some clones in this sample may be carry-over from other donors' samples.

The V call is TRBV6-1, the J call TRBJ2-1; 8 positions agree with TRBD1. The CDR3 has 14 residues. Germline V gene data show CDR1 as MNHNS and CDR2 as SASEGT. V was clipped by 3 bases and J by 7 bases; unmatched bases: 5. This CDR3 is CASSDGQGGNEQFF. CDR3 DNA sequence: TGTGCCAGCAGTGATGGACAGGGAGGTAATGAGCAGTTCTTC.

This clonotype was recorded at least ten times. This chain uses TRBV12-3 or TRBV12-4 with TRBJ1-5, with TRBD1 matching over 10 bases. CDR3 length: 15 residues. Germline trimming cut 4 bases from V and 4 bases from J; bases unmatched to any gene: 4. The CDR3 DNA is TGTGCCAGCAGTTCGGGACAGGGGACGAATCAGCCCCAGCATTTT. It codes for CASSSGQGTNQPQHF.

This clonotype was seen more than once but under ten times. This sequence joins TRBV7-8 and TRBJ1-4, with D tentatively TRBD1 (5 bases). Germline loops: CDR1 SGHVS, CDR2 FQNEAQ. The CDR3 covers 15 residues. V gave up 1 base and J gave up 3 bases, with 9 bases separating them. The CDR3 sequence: CASSLEGFSNEKLFF. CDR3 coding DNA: TGTGCCAGCAGCTTAGAGGGGTTCTCTAATGAAAAACTGTTTTTT.

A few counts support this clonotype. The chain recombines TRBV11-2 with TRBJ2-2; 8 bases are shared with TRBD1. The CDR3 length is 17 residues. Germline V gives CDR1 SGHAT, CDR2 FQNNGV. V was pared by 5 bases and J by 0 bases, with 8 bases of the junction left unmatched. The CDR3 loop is CASSLRDRTTNTGELFF. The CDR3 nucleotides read TGTGCCAGCAGCCTCCGGGACAGGACTACGAACACCGGGGAGCTGTTTTTT.

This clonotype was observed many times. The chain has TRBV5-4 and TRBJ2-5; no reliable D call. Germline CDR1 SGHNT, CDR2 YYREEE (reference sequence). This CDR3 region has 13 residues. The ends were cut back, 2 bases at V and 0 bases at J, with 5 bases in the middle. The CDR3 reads CASSFPHQETQYF. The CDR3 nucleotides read TGTGCCAGCAGCTTTCCCCACCAAGAGACCCAGTACTTC.

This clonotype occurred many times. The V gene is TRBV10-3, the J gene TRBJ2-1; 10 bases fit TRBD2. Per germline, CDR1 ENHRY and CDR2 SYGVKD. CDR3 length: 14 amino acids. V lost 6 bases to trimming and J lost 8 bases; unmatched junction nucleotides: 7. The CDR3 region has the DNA TGTGCCATCAGCCTAGCGGGAGTCCCGGATGAGCAGTTCTTC. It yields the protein CAISLAGVPDEQFF.

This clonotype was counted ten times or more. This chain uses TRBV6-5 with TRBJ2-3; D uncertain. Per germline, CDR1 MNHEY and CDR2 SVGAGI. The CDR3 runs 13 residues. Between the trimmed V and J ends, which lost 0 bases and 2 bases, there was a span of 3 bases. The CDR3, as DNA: TGTGCCAGCAGTTACTCTAACACAGATACGCAGTATTTT. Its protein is CASSYSNTDTQYF.

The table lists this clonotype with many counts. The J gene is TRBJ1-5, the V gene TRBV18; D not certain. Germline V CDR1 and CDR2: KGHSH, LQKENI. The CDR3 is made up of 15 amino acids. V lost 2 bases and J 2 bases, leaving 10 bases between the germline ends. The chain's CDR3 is CASSPREAGNQPQHF. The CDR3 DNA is TGTGCCAGCTCACCAAGGGAGGCTGGCAATCAGCCCCAGCATTTT. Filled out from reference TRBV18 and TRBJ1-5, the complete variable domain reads NAGVMQNPRHLVRRRGQEARLRCSPMKGHSHVYWYRQLPEEGLKFMVYLQKENIIDESGMPKERFSAEFPKEGPSILRIQQVVRGDSAAYFCASSPREAGNQPQHFGDGTRLSIL.

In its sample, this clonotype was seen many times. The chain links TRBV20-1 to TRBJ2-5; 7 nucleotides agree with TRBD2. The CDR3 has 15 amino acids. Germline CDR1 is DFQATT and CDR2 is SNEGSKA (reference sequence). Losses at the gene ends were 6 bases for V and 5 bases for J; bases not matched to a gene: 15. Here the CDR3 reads CSADRRERGRETQYF. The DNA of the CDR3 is TGCAGTGCAGATAGGCGGGAGCGTGGCAGGGAGACCCAGTACTTC.